This TCR beta chain stems from a study of PD-1 and CTLA-4 blockade in melanoma. The CDR3 is 15 residues long. J was trimmed by 3 bases and V by 4 bases; bases with no gene match: 4. The germline gives CDR1 SGHTA, CDR2 FQGNSA. By its share, this clone is medium-sized (0.01 to 0.1%). Data came from immunoSEQ multiplex PCR; TCRdb stores just in-frame clones and leaves some out. The table records under 20,000 clones, 70% of them present only once. Sequencing was performed on CD8+ T cells from peripheral blood, taken from a patient given anti-PD-1 treatment. The TCR originated in a human donor with melanoma. V and J are TRBV7-2 and TRBJ2-7, with 12 bases matching TRBD2. The CDR3 DNA follows: TGTGCCAGCAGCTCCGGGACTAGCGGGTTCTACGAGCAGTACTTC. This translates into CASSSGTSGFYEQYF.